Shown below are 6 T cell receptor beta chains from a single sample sequenced in a study of PD-L1 blockade in urothelial cancer. Time point noted: pretreatment peripheral blood. The repertoire was sequenced with immunoSEQ multiplex PCR; TCRdb's copy has only in-frame clones and lacks some. The repertoire includes around 63,000 clones, approximately 80% of them detected once, and 1.6% sits in the top ten. This sample comprised PBMCs, obtained around atezolizumab (anti-PD-L1) treatment. All receptors come from a man between 65 and 80 years old with urothelial cancer.

The chain couples TRBV28 to TRBJ1-4, with D hard to call. The CDR3 loop spans 16 amino acids. Trimming pared 5 bases from V and 0 bases from J, leaving 13 bases between. The germline gives CDR1 MDHEN, CDR2 SYDVKM. Written as DNA, the CDR3 is TGTGCCAGCAGTCCAGCGGAGGTTGCAACTAATGAAAAACTGTTTTTT. Amino acid sequence: CASSPAEVATNEKLFF.

The chain uses TRBV7-2 and TRBJ2-1; D is ambiguous. This CDR3 is built from 11 residues. Between the trimmed V and J ends, which lost 5 bases and 10 bases, there was a span of 9 bases. Germline-derived CDR1 and CDR2 are SGHTA and FQGNSA. The CDR3 spells CASSPRWEQFF. CDR3 DNA sequence: TGTGCCAGCAGCCCCCGGTGGGAGCAGTTCTTC.

V usage is TRBV4-3 and J usage is TRBJ2-6; D is ambiguous. Germline V gene data show CDR1 as LGHNA and CDR2 as YSLEER. The CDR3 is made up of 17 amino acids. V gave up 1 base and J gave up 2 bases, with 12 bases separating them. DNA for the CDR3: TGCGCCAGCAGCCAAGGCGGAGTTATGACTGGGGCCAACGTCCTGACTTTC. Translation gives CASSQGGVMTGANVLTF.

The chain carries TRBV10-2 and TRBJ1-5; D is perhaps TRBD1 (5 bases). Trimming removed 4 bases at V and 4 bases at J, with 8 bases between. This CDR3 spans 13 amino acids. Germline V gene data show CDR1 as WSHSY and CDR2 as SAAADI. The CDR3 spells CASSGGRNQPQHF. CDR3 sequence (DNA): TGCGCCAGCAGTGGGGGCCGGAATCAGCCCCAGCATTTT.

This clone was counted a single time. This rearrangement joins TRBV14 to TRBJ1-1; possible D gene TRBD1, 6 bases. CDR3 length: 15 residues. Germline values: CDR1 SGHDN, CDR2 FVKESK. V was shortened by 4 bases and J by 4 bases, with 16 bases between the two germline ends. CDR3 DNA sequence: TGTGCCAGCAGCCTCCTCAGGGGAGAGGGCACTGAAGCTTTCTTT. Its protein product is CASSLLRGEGTEAFF.

This clone was seen a handful of times. This chain connects TRBV5-4 to TRBJ1-2, with TRBD1 identical over 9 bases. The CDR3 is 17 residues long. CDR1 is SGHNT, CDR2 YYREEE, per germline (reference sequence). J was trimmed by 7 bases and V by 0 bases; bases with no gene match: 13. The DNA for the CDR3 is TGTGCCAGCAGCTTGGCCGAGATGGGACAGGGCATGAGTGGCTACACCTTC. The encoded protein is CASSLAEMGQGMSGYTF.